This T cell receptor (beta chain) appears in the sequencing data of a study of long-term antiretroviral therapy in people with HIV. Study results and limitations: Against controls, HIV repertoires showed narrower ranges of CDR3 length. ART preceded a rise in diversity that nonetheless stayed lower than in transplant donor controls. The study collected no data on ART adherence, viral resistance or therapy changes.

Runs used v3.0 of the immunoSEQ assay and were done at survey level. Assay used: immunoSEQ multiplex PCR; TCRdb lists only in-frame clones, some missing. The sample consists of about 39,000 clones, 75% to 90% of them appearing once. A note on this clone: Its antigen is not identified.

This CDR3 contains 18 residues. V shed 5 bases and J shed 0 bases, with 20 bases lying between them. Germline CDR1 and CDR2: SGHVS and FQNEAQ. The chain employs TRBV7-8 and TRBJ1-5, with a tentative D call TRBD1 (6 bases). This clonotype originated in a woman aged 45-60 years with HIV. The source material was unsorted PBMCs, sampled 3.1 years after starting antiretroviral therapy. The CDR3 sequence: CASSPQGAGDYSNQPQHF. CDR3 in DNA: TGTGCCAGCAGCCCCCAAGGGGCAGGGGACTATAGCAATCAGCCCCAGCATTTT. Using reference TRBV7-8 and TRBJ1-5 for the parts outside the CDR3, the full variable domain is GAGVSQSPRYKVAKRGQDVALRCDPISGHVSLFWYQQALGQGPEFLTYFQNEAQLDKSGLPSDRFFAERPEGSVSTLKIQRTQQEDSAVYLCASSPQGAGDYSNQPQHFGDGTRLSIL.